The 13 T cell receptor beta chains in this list originate from one sample, sequenced in a study of shared T cell receptors in the human thymus. This table comes from immunoSEQ multiplex PCR, and its TCRdb copy is limited to in-frame clones, with some not included. The repertoire has 700,000 or so clones, approximately 85% of them found once; the top ten carry 0.008% to 0.011%. This sample was shared with a second study, whose subject was human thymus T cells.

Material for sequencing was thymocytes. Source of these receptors: a girl less than two years old with a congenital heart defect.

The chain carries TRBV6-5 and TRBJ1-1; 8 bases agree with TRBD1. V dropped 6 bases and J dropped 1; count of bases not matched to a gene: 7. Germline CDR1 is MNHEY and CDR2 is SVGAGI. The CDR3 consists of 15 residues. This CDR3 is CASRSDREENTEAFF. The CDR3 nucleotides read TGTGCCAGCAGGTCGGACAGGGAAGAGAACACTGAAGCTTTCTTT.

The chain recombines TRBV30 with TRBJ2-7, with D possibly matching TRBD2 (6 bases). This CDR3 comprises 15 residues. Trimming removed 3 bases from V and 6 bases from J, with 21 bases in between. Per germline, CDR1 GTSNPN and CDR2 SVGIG (reference sequence). The CDR3 region has the DNA TGTGCCTGGAGGCGAGGGAGGCTAGTAGGCGCCGAGCAGTACTTC. Protein sequence: CAWRRGRLVGAEQYF.

V is TRBV4-3 and J is TRBJ2-3, with a possible D match to TRBD1 (6 bases). The CDR3 contains 18 residues. In germline, CDR1 is LGHNA, CDR2 YSLEER. The V and J ends lost 4 bases and 2 bases respectively, with 22 bases between them. The CDR3 bases are TGCGCCAGCAGCCTGTCGACTCGACAGGCGATGTCCACAGATACGCAGTATTTT. Translating gives CASSLSTRQAMSTDTQYF.

V usage is TRBV11-2 and J usage is TRBJ2-3, with TRBD2 identical over 11 bases. The CDR3 is 16 residues long. Germline loops: CDR1 SGHAT, CDR2 FQNNGV. After removal of 5 bases from V and 2 bases from J, the junction contained 6 bases not matched to a gene. The CDR3 DNA reads TGTGCCAGCAGCCCGGGACTAGCGGAGAACACAGATACGCAGTATTTT. This gives the protein CASSPGLAENTDTQYF.

This clone was recorded only once. V is TRBV6-4 and J is TRBJ1-2; D might be TRBD1 (6 bases). The CDR3 runs to 20 residues. In germline, CDR1 is MRHNA, CDR2 SNTAGT. The ends were cut back, 4 bases at V and 4 bases at J, with 31 bases in the middle. CDR3: CASSAGPAPRQAVPFYGYTF. The DNA for the CDR3 is TGTGCCAGCAGTGCTGGGCCGGCACCGAGACAGGCAGTCCCTTTCTATGGCTACACCTTC.

This clone was counted between two and nine times. The chain uses TRBV10-3 and TRBJ1-2, with D perhaps TRBD1 (5 bases). V dropped 8 bases and J dropped 6 bases, with 31 bases sitting between them. CDR1 and CDR2 from the germline V gene are ENHRY and SYGVKD. This CDR3 has 18 amino acids. CDR3 amino acids: CAIGGVSPMLHNYHGYTF. The CDR3 DNA reads as TGTGCCATCGGGGGGGTGTCGCCTATGCTTCATAACTACCATGGCTACACCTTC.

The V call is TRBV5-4, the J call TRBJ1-3; 9 positions match TRBD1. Germline-derived CDR1 and CDR2 are SGHNT and YYREEE (reference sequence). Germline trimming cut 5 bases from V and 0 bases from J; bases unmatched to any gene: 9. The CDR3 runs to 17 residues. The CDR3 is CASSRGQGPYSGNTIYF. The CDR3 nucleotides are TGTGCCAGCAGTAGAGGACAGGGGCCTTACTCTGGAAACACCATATATTTT.

This rearrangement joins TRBV5-6 to TRBJ1-2; D is undetermined. The CDR3 runs to 15 residues. The V end was cut by 0 bases, the J end by 4 bases, with 13 bases between. Germline V gene lookup returns CDR1 SGHDT and CDR2 YYEEEE. Here the CDR3 reads CASSLVSRQSYGYTF. Written as DNA, the CDR3 is TGTGCCAGCAGCTTGGTGTCCAGGCAAAGCTATGGCTACACCTTC.

The chain employs TRBV5-1 and TRBJ1-2; 10 nucleotides agree with TRBD1. V gave up 4 bases and J gave up 6 bases; unmatched junction bases: 12. Germline CDR1 SGHRS, CDR2 YFSETQ. The CDR3 consists of 16 residues. For the CDR3, the DNA is TGCGCCAGCAGCGGGTACCGGGACAGGGGATTACATGGCTACACCTTC. Translating gives CASSGYRDRGLHGYTF.

The chain recombines TRBV7-9 with TRBJ2-5; perhaps TRBD1 as D (5 bases). The CDR3 is 15 amino acids. In germline, CDR1 is SEHNR, CDR2 FQNEAQ (reference sequence). V was pared by 1 base and J by 2 bases, with 11 bases between. The CDR3 spells CASSLVGRQQETQYF. The CDR3 region has the DNA TGTGCCAGCAGCTTAGTTGGTCGACAGCAAGAGACCCAGTACTTC.

V and J are TRBV28 and TRBJ2-7; 11 bases match TRBD2. The CDR3 is made up of 16 amino acids. Germline assignment: CDR1 MDHEN and CDR2 SYDVKM. Germline trimming cut 1 base from V and 4 bases from J; bases unmatched to any gene: 6. CDR3 nucleotides: TGTGCCAGCAGTTTATTCGCTAGCGGGGGGTGGTACGAGCAGTACTTC. Translation: CASSLFASGGWYEQYF.

V usage is TRBV4-1 and J usage is TRBJ2-7, with a possible D match to TRBD2 (6 bases). The CDR3 extends over 16 amino acids. From germline, CDR1 is MGHRA and CDR2 YSYEKL. V shed 3 bases and J shed 5 bases, with 20 bases lying between them. In DNA, the CDR3 is TGCGCCAGCAGCCAGGCTAACCGGGACTTTGGCCACGAGCAGTACTTC. As protein: CASSQANRDFGHEQYF.

The V gene is TRBV28, the J gene TRBJ1-3, with a weak D call TRBD1 (6 bases). V lost 4 bases, J lost 0 bases, and 10 bases lay in between. Looked up from germline, CDR1 is MDHEN and CDR2 is SYDVKM. The CDR3 extends over 15 amino acids. The CDR3: CASSSGHRSGNTIYF. DNA of the CDR3: TGTGCCAGCAGTTCGGGACATCGCTCTGGAAACACCATATATTTT.